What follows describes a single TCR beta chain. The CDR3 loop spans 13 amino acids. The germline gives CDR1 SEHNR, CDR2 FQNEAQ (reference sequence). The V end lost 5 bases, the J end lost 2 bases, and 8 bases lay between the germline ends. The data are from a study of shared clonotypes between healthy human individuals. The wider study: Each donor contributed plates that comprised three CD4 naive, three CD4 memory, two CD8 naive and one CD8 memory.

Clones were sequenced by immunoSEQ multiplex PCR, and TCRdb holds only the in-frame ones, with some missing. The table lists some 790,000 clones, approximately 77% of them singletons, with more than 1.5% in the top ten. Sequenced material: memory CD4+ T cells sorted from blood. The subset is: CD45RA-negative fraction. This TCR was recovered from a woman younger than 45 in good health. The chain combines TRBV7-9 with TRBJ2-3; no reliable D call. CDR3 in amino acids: CASSPLNTDTQYF. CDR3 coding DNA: TGTGCCAGCAGCCCACTGAACACAGATACGCAGTATTTT. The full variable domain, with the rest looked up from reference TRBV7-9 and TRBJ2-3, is DTGVSQNPRHKITKRGQNVTFRCDPISEHNRLYWYRQTLGQGPEFLTYFQNEAQLEKSRLLSDRFSAERPKGSFSTLEIQRTEQGDSAMYLCASSPLNTDTQYFGPGTRLTVL.